This TCR beta chain stems from a study of Tregs in tolerant kidney transplant recipients. This clone was seen once. Its antigen is still unknown. Study-wide findings and caveats: Validation in larger populations is needed because few patients were studied. Activated donor B cell expansion appeared to reveal the most relevant donor-specific TCRbeta repertoire.

The repertoire was sequenced with immunoSEQ multiplex PCR; TCRdb's copy has only in-frame clones and lacks some. This table holds 240,000 or so clones, roughly 80% found once. Thawed PBMCs were FACS-sorted into unstimulated CD4+CD25+CD127- regulatory T cells, CD4+CD25- non-regulatory cells, CD4 and CD8 cells. Germline loops: CDR1 KGHSH, CDR2 LQKENI. The length of the CDR3 is 11 residues. Trimming took 3 bases from V and 6 from J, leaving 4 bases between them. V and J are TRBV18 and TRBJ2-3; D not resolved. The clonotype originates from a human donor in good health. Sequencing was performed on CD4+ T cells from blood. CDR3 in amino acids: CASSPVDTQYF. CDR3 in DNA: TGTGCCAGCTCACCCGTCGATACGCAGTATTTT.